The 5 T cell receptor beta chains in this list originate from one sample, sequenced in a study of T cells after yellow fever vaccination. A single record per CDR3 protein comes from TCRdb applying MiXCR to the 5' RACE reads. Counted here are a few hundred thousand distinct CDR3 sequences, approximately 16% occurring once; the ten biggest clones make up around a sixth. Sequences were derived from PBMCs, sampled less than 6 days after the first yellow fever vaccination. The receptors were sampled from a man younger than 30 who received the YFV17D yellow fever vaccine.

This chain uses TRBV7-9 with TRBJ2-7; possible D gene TRBD2, 5 bases. The CDR3 covers 13 residues. In germline, CDR1 is SEHNR, CDR2 FQNEAQ (reference sequence). Trimming shortened V by 3 bases and J by 2 bases, and 8 bases separated the two germline ends. The CDR3 nucleotides are TGTGCCAGCAGCTTCTCCGGGACCTACGAGCAGTACTTC. This gives the protein CASSFSGTYEQYF.

This clonotype showed up just a few times. This chain links TRBV25-1 with TRBJ2-3; TRBD1 is a possible D gene (6 bases). This CDR3 has 14 residues. Trimming stripped 4 bases from V and 2 bases from J, with 10 bases between. Germline assignment: CDR1 MGHDK and CDR2 SYGVNS. CDR3 nucleotide sequence: TGTGCCAGCAGTGCTCGGACAGACACAGATACGCAGTATTTT. This gives the protein CASSARTDTDTQYF.

This clonotype came up a few times. The J gene is TRBJ2-1, the V gene TRBV7-2, with 7 bases fitting TRBD2. Germline V gene lookup returns CDR1 SGHTA and CDR2 FQGNSA. The CDR3 consists of 13 residues. With V trimmed by 7 bases and J by 7 bases, 7 bases remained unmatched. Here the CDR3 reads CASTWTRRNEQFF. The CDR3 nucleotides are TGTGCCAGCACCTGGACTAGGAGAAATGAGCAGTTCTTC.

The rearrangement uses TRBV5-6 and TRBJ1-1; TRBD1 might be the D (6 bases). The CDR3 length is 15 residues. Germline lookup yields CDR1 SGHDT and CDR2 YYEEEE. Trimming cost V 2 bases and J 4 bases, with 15 bases left between them. The CDR3 region is CASSFQDRPPTEAFF. The CDR3 DNA follows: TGTGCCAGCAGCTTCCAGGACAGACCGCCCACTGAAGCTTTCTTT.

The V gene is TRBV6-1, the J gene TRBJ1-5; a possible D gene is TRBD1 (6 bases). The CDR3 is 13 amino acids. Germline-derived CDR1 and CDR2 are MNHNS and SASEGT. Trimming took 7 bases from V and 4 from J, leaving 11 bases between them. DNA for the CDR3: TGTGCCAGCATCCGGGACAAAAATCAGCCCCAGCATTTT. This translates into CASIRDKNQPQHF.